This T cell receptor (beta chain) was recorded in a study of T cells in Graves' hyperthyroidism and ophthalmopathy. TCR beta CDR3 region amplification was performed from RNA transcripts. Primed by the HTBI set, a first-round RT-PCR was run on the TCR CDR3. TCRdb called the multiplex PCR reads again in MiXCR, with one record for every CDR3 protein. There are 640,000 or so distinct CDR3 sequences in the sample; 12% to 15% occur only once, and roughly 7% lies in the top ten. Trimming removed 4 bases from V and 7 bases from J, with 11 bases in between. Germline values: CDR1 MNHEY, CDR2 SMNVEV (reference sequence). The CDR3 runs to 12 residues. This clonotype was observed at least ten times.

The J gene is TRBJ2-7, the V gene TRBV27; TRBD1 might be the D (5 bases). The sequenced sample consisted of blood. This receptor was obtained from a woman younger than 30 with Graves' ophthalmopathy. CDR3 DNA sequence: TGTGCCAGCAGTTACGATCGGACAGAGCAGTACTTC. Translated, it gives CASSYDRTEQYF.